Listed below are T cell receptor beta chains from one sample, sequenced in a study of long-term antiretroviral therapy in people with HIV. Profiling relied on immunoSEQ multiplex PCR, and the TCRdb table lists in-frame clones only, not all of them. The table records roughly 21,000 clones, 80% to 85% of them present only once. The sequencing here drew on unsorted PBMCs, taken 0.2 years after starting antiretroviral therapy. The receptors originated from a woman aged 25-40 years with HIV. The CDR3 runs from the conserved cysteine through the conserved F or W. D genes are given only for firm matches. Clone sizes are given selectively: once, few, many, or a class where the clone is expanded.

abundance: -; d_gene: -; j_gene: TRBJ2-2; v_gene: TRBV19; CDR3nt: TGTGCCAGTAGTATAGTATTTGGGACCGGGGAGCTGTTTTTT; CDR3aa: CASSIVFGTGELFF
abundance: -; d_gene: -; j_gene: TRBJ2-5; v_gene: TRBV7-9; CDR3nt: TGTGCCAGCAGCTTCGAGGCAGGGGCGGAGACCCAGTACTTC; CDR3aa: CASSFEAGAETQYF
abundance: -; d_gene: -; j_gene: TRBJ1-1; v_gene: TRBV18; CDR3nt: TGTGCCAGCTCCCTAGTATACACTGAAGCTTTCTTT; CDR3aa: CASSLVYTEAFF
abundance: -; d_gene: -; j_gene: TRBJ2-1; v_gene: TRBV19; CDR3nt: TGTGCCAGTAGTATTTTAACCGACAATGAGCAGTTCTTC; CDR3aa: CASSILTDNEQFF
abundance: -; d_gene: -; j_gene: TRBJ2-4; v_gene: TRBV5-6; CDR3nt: TGTGCCAGCAGCTTGCGTCGGCTAGCCAAAAACATTCAGTACTTC; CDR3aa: CASSLRRLAKNIQYF
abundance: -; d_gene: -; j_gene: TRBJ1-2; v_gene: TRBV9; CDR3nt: TGTGCCAGCAGCGCCCTCTCTAGCGGGCTGGGCTATGGCTACACCTTC; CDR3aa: CASSALSSGLGYGYTF
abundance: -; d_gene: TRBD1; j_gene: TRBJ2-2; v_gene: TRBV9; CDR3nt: TGTGCCAGCAGCAAAATTGAGGGGGCGACCGGGGAGCTGTTTTTT; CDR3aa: CASSKIEGATGELFF
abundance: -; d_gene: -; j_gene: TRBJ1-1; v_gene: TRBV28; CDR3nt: TGTGCCAGCGAGGACAGCCTCGAAACTGAAGCTTTCTTT; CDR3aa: CASEDSLETEAFF
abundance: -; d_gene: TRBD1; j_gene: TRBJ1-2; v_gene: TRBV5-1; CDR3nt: TGCGCCAGCAGCTCCAATCCGGGACAGCCCCTGGGCTACACCTTC; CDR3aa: CASSSNPGQPLGYTF
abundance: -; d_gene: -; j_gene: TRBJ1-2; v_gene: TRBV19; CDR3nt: TGTGCCAGCAGGGGACAACAAAACTATGGCTACACCTTC; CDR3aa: CASRGQQNYGYTF
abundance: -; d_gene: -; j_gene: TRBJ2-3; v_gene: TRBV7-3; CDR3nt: TGTGCCAGCAGCTTAACGCCCACAGATACGCAGTATTTT; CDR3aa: CASSLTPTDTQYF
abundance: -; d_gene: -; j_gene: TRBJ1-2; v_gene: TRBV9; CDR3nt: TGTGCCAGCAGCGTAGCTACCTTCCTTGCATCTAACTATGGCTACACCTTC; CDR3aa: CASSVATFLASNYGYTF
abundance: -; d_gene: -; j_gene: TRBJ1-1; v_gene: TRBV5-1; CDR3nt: TGCGCCAGCAGCTTGTCTCAGGGGAACACTGAAGCTTTCTTT; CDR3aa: CASSLSQGNTEAFF
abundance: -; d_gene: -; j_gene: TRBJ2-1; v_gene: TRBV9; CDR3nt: TGTGCCAGCAGCGTAGGGGGAATTCCTTCCAGTGGGTCTGGTGAGCAGTTCTTC; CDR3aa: CASSVGGIPSSGSGEQFF
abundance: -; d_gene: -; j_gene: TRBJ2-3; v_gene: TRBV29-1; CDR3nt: TGCAGCGTTGTAAACCCATCGGACAGGCGGGGGGACGATACGCAGTATTTT; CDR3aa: CSVVNPSDRRGDDTQYF
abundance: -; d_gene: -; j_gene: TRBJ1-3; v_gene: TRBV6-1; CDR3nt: TGTGCCAGCAGATTGTTGGACACCATATATTTT; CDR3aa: CASRLLDTIYF
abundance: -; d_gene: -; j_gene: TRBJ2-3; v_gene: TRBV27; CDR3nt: TGTGCCAGCAGTTTCCGGACAGTTACAGATACGCAGTATTTT; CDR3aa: CASSFRTVTDTQYF
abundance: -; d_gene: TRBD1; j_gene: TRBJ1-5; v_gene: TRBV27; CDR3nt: TGTGCCAGCAGTTCCCCCAGGGGGCGGGACGGCAATCAGCCCCAGCATTTT; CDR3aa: CASSSPRGRDGNQPQHF
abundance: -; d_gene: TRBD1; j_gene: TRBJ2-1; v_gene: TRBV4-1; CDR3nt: TGCGCCAGCAGCCCCAAACCCCCGGGACAGGGAGTATATGAGCAGTTCTTC; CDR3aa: CASSPKPPGQGVYEQFF
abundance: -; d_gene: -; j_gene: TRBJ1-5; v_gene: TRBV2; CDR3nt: TGTGCCAGCAGTGGAGATATTCAGCCCCAGCATTTT; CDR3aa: CASSGDIQPQHF
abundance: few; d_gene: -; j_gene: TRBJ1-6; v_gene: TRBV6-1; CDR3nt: TGTGCCACCCAGCTTAGGGGGAGTTTCTCACCCCTCCACTTT; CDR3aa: CATQLRGSFSPLHF
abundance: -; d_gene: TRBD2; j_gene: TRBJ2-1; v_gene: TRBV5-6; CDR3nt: TGTGCCAGCAGCTTGCCATATCGGGGGGTGGGGAATGAGCAGTTCTTC; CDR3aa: CASSLPYRGVGNEQFF
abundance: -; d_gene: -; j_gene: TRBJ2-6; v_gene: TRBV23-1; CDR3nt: TGCGCCAGCAGGGACCCTGGGGCCAACGTCCTGACTTTC; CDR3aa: CASRDPGANVLTF
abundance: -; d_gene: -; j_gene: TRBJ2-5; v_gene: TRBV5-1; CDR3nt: TGCGCCAGCAGCTTGGTGCTAACGGGGGTTCAAGAGACCCAGTACTTC; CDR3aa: CASSLVLTGVQETQYF
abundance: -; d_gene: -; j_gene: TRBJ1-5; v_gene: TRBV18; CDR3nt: TGTGCCAGCTCAGAGGGGCTCAATCAGCCCCAGCATTTT; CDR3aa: CASSEGLNQPQHF
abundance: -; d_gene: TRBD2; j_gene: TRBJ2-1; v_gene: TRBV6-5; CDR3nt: TGTGCCAGCAGACCGAGCGGGGGGGCCCACAATGAGCAGTTCTTC; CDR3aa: CASRPSGGAHNEQFF
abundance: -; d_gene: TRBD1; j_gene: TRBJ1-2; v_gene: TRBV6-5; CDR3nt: TGTGCCAGCAGTGGGACAGGACCGTATGATGGCTACACCTTC; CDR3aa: CASSGTGPYDGYTF
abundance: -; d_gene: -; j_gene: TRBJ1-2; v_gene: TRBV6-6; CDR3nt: TGTGCCACCAGAGAGAACTATGGCTACACCTTC; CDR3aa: CATRENYGYTF
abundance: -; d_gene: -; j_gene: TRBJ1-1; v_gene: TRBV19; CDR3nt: TGTGCCAGTAGTATAGATCGAGAAGGAGCCCTCCGGCGAAACACTGAAGCTTTCTTT; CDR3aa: CASSIDREGALRRNTEAFF
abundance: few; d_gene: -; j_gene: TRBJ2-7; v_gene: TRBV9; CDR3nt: TGTGCCAGCAGCGTAAGGGCGGGGCCAACCTACGAGCAGTACTTC; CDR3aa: CASSVRAGPTYEQYF
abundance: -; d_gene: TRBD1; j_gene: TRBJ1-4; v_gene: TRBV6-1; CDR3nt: TGTGCCAGCAGTGAAGGACAGGGGGCTGAAAAACTGTTTTTT; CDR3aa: CASSEGQGAEKLFF
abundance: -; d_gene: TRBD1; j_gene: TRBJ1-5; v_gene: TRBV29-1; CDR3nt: TGCAGAGCCCCAGACAGGGGCAGCAATCAGCCCCAGCATTTT; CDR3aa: CRAPDRGSNQPQHF
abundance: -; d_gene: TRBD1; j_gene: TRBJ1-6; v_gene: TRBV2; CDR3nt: TGTGCCAGCAGTGAAAACGGACAGGGCCTCTCCTATAATTCACCCCTCCACTTT; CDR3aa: CASSENGQGLSYNSPLHF
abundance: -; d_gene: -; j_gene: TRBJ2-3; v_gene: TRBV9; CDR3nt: TGTGCCAGCAGCGCAGAAGATACGCAGTATTTT; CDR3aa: CASSAEDTQYF
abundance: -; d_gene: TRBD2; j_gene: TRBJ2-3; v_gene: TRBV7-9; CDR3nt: TGTGCCAGCAGCTTTACTAGCGGGGGTGATACGCAGTATTTT; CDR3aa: CASSFTSGGDTQYF
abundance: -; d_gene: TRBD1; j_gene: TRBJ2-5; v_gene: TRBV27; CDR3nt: TGTGCCAGCAGTTTATCGCCGGGACAGAGGGAGACCCAGTACTTC; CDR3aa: CASSLSPGQRETQYF
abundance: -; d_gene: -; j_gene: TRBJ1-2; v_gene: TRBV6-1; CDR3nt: TGTGCCAGCAGTGAAGCGGTCGGAGGGTACACCTTC; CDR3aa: CASSEAVGGYTF
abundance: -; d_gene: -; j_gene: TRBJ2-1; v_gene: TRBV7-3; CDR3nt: TGTGCCAGCAGCCCTAATGCCCGGACAGCCTACAATGAGCAGTTCTTC; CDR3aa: CASSPNARTAYNEQFF
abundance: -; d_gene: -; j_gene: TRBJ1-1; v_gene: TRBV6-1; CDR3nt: TGTGCCAGCAGTGCCTTGACAGGAGGGAACACTGAAGCTTTCTTT; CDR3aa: CASSALTGGNTEAFF
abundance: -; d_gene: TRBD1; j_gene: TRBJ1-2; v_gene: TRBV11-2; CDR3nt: TGTGCCAGCAGCGGACGGACAGGGTTTTCGGGTGATGGCTACACCTTC; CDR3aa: CASSGRTGFSGDGYTF
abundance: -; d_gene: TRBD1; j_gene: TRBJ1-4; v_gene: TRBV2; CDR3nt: TGTGCCAGCAGTCTTGACAGGGGAATGGAAAAACTGTTTTTT; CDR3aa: CASSLDRGMEKLFF
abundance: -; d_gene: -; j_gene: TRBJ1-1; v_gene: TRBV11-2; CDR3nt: TGTGCCAGCAGCTTAGGCGTCAGGGAATCGATCCCTGAAGCTTTCTTT; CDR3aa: CASSLGVRESIPEAFF
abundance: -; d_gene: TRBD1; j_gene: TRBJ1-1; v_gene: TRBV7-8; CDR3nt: TGTGCCAGCAGCTTGGACAGGGACATGAACACTGAAGCTTTCTTT; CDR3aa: CASSLDRDMNTEAFF
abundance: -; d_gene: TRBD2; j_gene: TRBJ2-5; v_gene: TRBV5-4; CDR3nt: TGTGCCAGCAGCTTAGGGACGATAGCGGGGGGAGGCGAGACCCAGTACTTC; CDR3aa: CASSLGTIAGGGETQYF
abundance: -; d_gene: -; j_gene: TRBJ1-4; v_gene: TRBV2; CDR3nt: TGTGCCAGCAAGCAGGGACTAACTAATGAAAAACTGTTTTTT; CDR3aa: CASKQGLTNEKLFF
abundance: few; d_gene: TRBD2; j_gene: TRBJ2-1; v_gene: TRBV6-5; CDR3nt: TGTGCCAGCAGTTACGCAGCGGGGCCTAATGAGCAGTTCTTC; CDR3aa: CASSYAAGPNEQFF
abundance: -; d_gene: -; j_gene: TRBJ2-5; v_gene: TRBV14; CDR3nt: TGTGCCAGCAGCCCGAGGGGGCGGGACACCGAGACCCAGTACTTC; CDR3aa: CASSPRGRDTETQYF
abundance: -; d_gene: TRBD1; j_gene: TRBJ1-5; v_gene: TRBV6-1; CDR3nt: TGTGCCAGCGAGTCAGGGGGCTTAGGTCAGCCCCAGCATTTT; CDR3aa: CASESGGLGQPQHF
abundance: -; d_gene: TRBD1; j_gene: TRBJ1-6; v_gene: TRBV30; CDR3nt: TGTGCCTGGAGGGGAGGGGGCAACTCACCCCTCCACTTT; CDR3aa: CAWRGGGNSPLHF